These 23 T cell receptor beta chains came from one sample sequenced in a study of blood T cell repertoires in COVID-19. Profiling relied on immunoSEQ multiplex PCR, and the TCRdb table lists in-frame clones only, not all of them. The sample shows about 140,000 clones, approximately 83% of them seen only once. Specimen: peripheral blood. These receptors all stem from a human donor in a cohort sampled during active COVID-19.

This chain connects TRBV7-8 to TRBJ2-7; 10 nucleotides line up with TRBD2. This CDR3 has 15 residues. Germline CDR1 SGHVS, CDR2 FQNEAQ. V trimming: 1 base; J trimming: 3 bases; junction bases outside the gene matches: 3. The CDR3 spells CASSLGTSGHYEQYF. Here the CDR3 DNA reads TGTGCCAGCAGCTTAGGGACTAGCGGTCACTACGAGCAGTACTTC.

This sequence joins TRBV7-2 and TRBJ1-2; D might be TRBD1 (5 bases). CDR1 and CDR2 from the germline V gene are SGHTA and FQGNSA. The V end was cut by 3 bases, the J end by 8 bases, with 16 bases between. This CDR3 has 14 residues. The DNA of the CDR3 is TGTGCCAGCAGCTTGAACAGAGCGGGGGAGGGCTACACCTTC. The encoded protein is CASSLNRAGEGYTF. The whole variable domain, filled in from reference TRBV7-2 and TRBJ1-2, reads GAGVSQSPSNKVTEKGKDVELRCDPISGHTALYWYRQSLGQGLEFLIYFQGNSAPDKSGLPSDRFSAERTGGSVSTLTIQRTQQEDSAVYLCASSLNRAGEGYTFGSGTRLTVV.

There are many counts of this clone. This sequence joins TRBV28 and TRBJ1-5, with D perhaps matching TRBD1 (5 bases). This CDR3 has 17 amino acids. Germline V lookup: CDR1 MDHEN, CDR2 SYDVKM. Trimming left V 4 bases short and J 5 bases short, with 21 bases between. The CDR3 reads CASSSPAAGQSDQPQHF. For the CDR3, the DNA is TGTGCCAGCAGTTCCCCAGCGGCGGGGCAGTCAGATCAGCCCCAGCATTTT.

CDR3 amino acids: CASWDRPTDTQYF. Here the CDR3 DNA reads TGTGCCAGTTGGGACAGACCCACAGATACGCAGTATTTT. This chain links TRBV6-5 with TRBJ2-3, with TRBD1 identical over 7 bases. Germline V gene sequence: CDR1 MNHEY, CDR2 SVGAGI. With 9 bases clipped from V and 2 bases from J, the junction kept 5 bases outside the gene matches. The CDR3 totals 13 residues.

The chain uses TRBV23-1 and TRBJ1-6; 8 bases agree with TRBD1. TRBV23-1 is an ORF, and what it does is uncertain. J was trimmed by 10 bases and V by 5 bases; bases with no gene match: 10. CDR3 length: 15 residues. The CDR3 spells CASSGQGIKGSPLHF. The DNA for the CDR3 is TGCGCCAGCAGTGGACAGGGAATTAAAGGGTCACCCCTCCACTTT.

V usage is TRBV4-2 and J usage is TRBJ2-5; 12 bases are shared with TRBD2. The germline CDR1 and CDR2 sequences are LGHNA and YNFKEQ. The CDR3 has 17 residues. Unmatched junction bases numbered 7, after V lost 0 bases and J lost 5 bases. In nucleotides, the CDR3 is TGTGCCAGCAGCCAAGATCCTAGCGGGGGGGCGTGGGAGACCCAGTACTTC. Its translation is CASSQDPSGGAWETQYF.

The rearrangement links TRBV10-1 to TRBJ1-5; D gene ambiguous. From germline, CDR1 is WNHNN and CDR2 SYGVQD (reference sequence). V lost 5 bases to trimming and J lost 5 bases, with 4 bases between them. The CDR3 contains 11 residues. The CDR3 spells CASSSYQPQHF. CDR3 nucleotides: TGCGCCAGCAGTTCGTATCAGCCCCAGCATTTT.

This clone was seen only a few times. The CDR3 sequence is CASSLWTVSTEAFF. The CDR3 coding sequence is TGTGCCAGCAGCCTATGGACAGTCAGCACTGAAGCTTTCTTT. This chain links TRBV5-4 with TRBJ1-1; D is possibly TRBD1 (6 bases). CDR1 SGHNT and CDR2 YYREEE come from the germline V gene (reference sequence). The CDR3 contains 14 residues. Trimming shortened V by 4 bases and J by 4 bases, and 14 bases separated the two germline ends.

The chain recombines TRBV6-5 with TRBJ1-6, with D tentatively TRBD1 (5 bases). V lost 6 bases to trimming and J lost 10 bases, with 13 bases between them. This CDR3 region has 13 residues. Germline V CDR1 and CDR2: MNHEY, SVGAGI. CDR3 sequence: CASRPREGSPLHF. DNA of the CDR3: TGTGCCAGCAGGCCCAGGGAGGGGTCACCCCTCCACTTT.

This clone was seen a few times. V and J are TRBV5-6 and TRBJ1-2, with TRBD1 as a possible D gene (5 bases). The CDR3 has 13 residues. V was trimmed by 6 bases and J by 2 bases, leaving 11 bases between them. Germline assignment: CDR1 SGHDT and CDR2 YYEEEE. Here the CDR3 reads CASNTDKNYGYTF. Written as DNA, the CDR3 is TGTGCCAGCAACACGGACAAGAACTATGGCTACACCTTC.

The chain is built from TRBV12-3 or TRBV12-4 and TRBJ2-5; TRBD1 matches at 7 bases. J lost 5 bases, V lost 8 bases, and 5 bases had no gene match. The length of the CDR3 is 12 residues. The CDR3 DNA reads as TGTGCCAGCCGCAGGGGGAAGGAGACCCAGTACTTC. Protein product: CASRRGKETQYF.

V gene TRBV19 combines with J gene TRBJ1-2; D not resolved. The CDR3 loop spans 15 amino acids. The ends were cut back, 2 bases at V and 5 bases at J, with 15 bases in the middle. Germline V gene data show CDR1 as LNHDA and CDR2 as SQIVND (reference sequence). The CDR3, as DNA: TGTGCCAGTAGTATATATCTTGACTCGGGATATGGCTACACCTTC. Residues: CASSIYLDSGYGYTF.

The CDR3 DNA follows: TGCGCCAGCAGCCAAGTTGTCGGACAGGGGGCCACTGCTCTGGGGGCCAACGTCCTGACTTTC. Its translation: CASSQVVGQGATALGANVLTF. The chain uses TRBV4-1 and TRBJ2-6; TRBD1 aligns across 11 bases. V was clipped by 1 base and J by 4 bases; unmatched bases: 15. Germline loops: CDR1 MGHRA, CDR2 YSYEKL. This CDR3 has 21 residues.

The chain is built from TRBV6-1 and TRBJ1-4, with D unclear. CDR3 length: 13 residues. Trimming took off 2 bases at V and 8 bases at J, with 9 bases between the two ends. Germline loops: CDR1 MNHNS, CDR2 SASEGT. The CDR3 loop is CASSEIGREKLFF. CDR3 bases: TGTGCCAGCAGTGAAATAGGGAGAGAAAAACTGTTTTTT.

The chain links TRBV5-5 to TRBJ1-6; no clear D. Trimming took off 2 bases at V and 5 bases at J, with 11 bases between the two ends. Germline CDR1 and CDR2: SGHKS and YYEKEE (reference sequence). The CDR3 contains 15 residues. The CDR3 nucleotides are TGTGCCAGCAGCTTCACTAGATCTCATAATTCACCCCTCCACTTT. Residues: CASSFTRSHNSPLHF.

In DNA form, the CDR3 reads TGTGCCAGCAGTGGAAACAGCAGGGGGAGCAATCAGCCCCAGCATTTT. Its protein product is CASSGNSRGSNQPQHF. V usage is TRBV6-1 and J usage is TRBJ1-5, with TRBD1 matching over 7 bases. The V segment lost 4 bases and the J segment 1 base; nucleotides outside the gene matches: 7. The CDR3 is made up of 16 amino acids. The germline V gene has CDR1 MNHNS and CDR2 SASEGT.

The gene calls are TRBV29-1 and TRBJ2-7; TRBD1 agrees at 9 bases. CDR1 is SQVTM and CDR2 is ANQGSEA in the germline V gene. Losses at the gene ends were 4 bases for V and 6 bases for J; bases not matched to a gene: 19. The CDR3 runs 17 residues. The CDR3 reads CSVGNRQGGFRVGEQYF. In DNA form, the CDR3 reads TGCAGCGTTGGAAACCGACAGGGGGGTTTTCGTGTGGGCGAGCAGTACTTC.

The rearrangement links TRBV5-4 to TRBJ2-5; tentatively, D is TRBD2 (5 bases). The CDR3 is 16 amino acids. The ends were cut back, 4 bases at V and 0 bases at J, with 16 bases in the middle. Germline CDR1 is SGHNT and CDR2 is YYREEE (reference sequence). The CDR3 DNA reads TGTGCCAGCAGCCCGGGAAAGGCCACGTACCAAGAGACCCAGTACTTC. Its translation: CASSPGKATYQETQYF.

The V gene is TRBV28, the J gene TRBJ2-7; a possible D gene is TRBD1 (6 bases). The CDR3 loop spans 14 amino acids. Germline CDR1 reads MDHEN; CDR2 reads SYDVKM. The V gene lost 3 bases and the J gene lost 4 bases, with 13 bases spanning the gap. This chain's CDR3 is CASSFSGGRYEQYF. The CDR3 nucleotides are TGTGCCAGCAGTTTTAGTGGGGGCCGGTACGAGCAGTACTTC.

The rearrangement joins TRBV7-9 to TRBJ1-2; 7 bases align to TRBD1. This CDR3 comprises 14 residues. The V and J ends lost 0 bases and 3 bases, in that order; junction bases with no gene match: 1. Germline V gene lookup returns CDR1 SEHNR and CDR2 FQNEAQ (reference sequence). CDR3 region: CASSLAGTDYGYTF. CDR3 nucleotides: TGTGCCAGCAGCTTAGCCGGGACAGACTATGGCTACACCTTC.

This chain connects TRBV6-5 to TRBJ1-4; D unclear. The CDR3 consists of 12 residues. Germline V CDR1 and CDR2: MNHEY, SVGAGI. The V end lost 7 bases, the J end lost 7 bases, and 10 bases lay between the germline ends. Here the CDR3 reads CASISGREKLFF. Here the CDR3 DNA reads TGTGCCAGCATATCAGGTCGTGAAAAACTGTTTTTT.

The gene calls are TRBV3-1 (or the pseudogene TRBV3-2) and TRBJ2-5; D not resolved. Trimming left V 4 bases short and J 3 bases short, with 3 bases between. The CDR3 covers 11 residues. Germline CDR1 is LGHDT and CDR2 is YNNKEL (reference sequence). In DNA form, the CDR3 reads TGTGCCAGCAGCCGAGAAGAGACCCAGTACTTC. Its protein is CASSREETQYF.

This chain links TRBV2 with TRBJ1-4, with 11 bases matching TRBD1. Per germline, CDR1 SNHLY and CDR2 FYNNEI. The V and J ends lost 6 bases and 10 bases, in that order; junction bases with no gene match: 7. The CDR3 extends over 14 amino acids. The CDR3 nucleotides read TGTGCCAGCAGGGAGGACAGGGGGCGCGGAAAACTGTTTTTT. It translates to CASREDRGRGKLFF.